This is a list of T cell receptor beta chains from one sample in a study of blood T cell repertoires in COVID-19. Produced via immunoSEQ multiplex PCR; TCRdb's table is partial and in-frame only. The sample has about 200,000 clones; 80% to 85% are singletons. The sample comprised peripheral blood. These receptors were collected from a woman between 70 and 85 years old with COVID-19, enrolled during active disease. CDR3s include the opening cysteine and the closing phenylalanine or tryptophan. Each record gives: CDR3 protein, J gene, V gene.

CASSSLAGGPYNEQFF | TRBJ2-1 | TRBV27
CASSYRGTGGRTEAFF | TRBJ1-1 | TRBV6-5
CASSERDYRGNRNEQFF | TRBJ2-1 | TRBV9
CASSPQQGGGQPQHF | TRBJ1-5 | TRBV18
CASSPGQGAPGTEAFF | TRBJ1-1 | TRBV28
CAISEDRGGYQPQHF | TRBJ1-5 | TRBV10-3
CASSFYLLDRGSNQPQHF | TRBJ1-5 | TRBV28
CASSPRENTGELFF | TRBJ2-2 | TRBV5-4
CASSIDSSAWYEQYF | TRBJ2-7 | TRBV19
CASSLGQADTQYF | TRBJ2-3 | TRBV5-4
CSVNRDHTEAFF | TRBJ1-1 | TRBV29-1